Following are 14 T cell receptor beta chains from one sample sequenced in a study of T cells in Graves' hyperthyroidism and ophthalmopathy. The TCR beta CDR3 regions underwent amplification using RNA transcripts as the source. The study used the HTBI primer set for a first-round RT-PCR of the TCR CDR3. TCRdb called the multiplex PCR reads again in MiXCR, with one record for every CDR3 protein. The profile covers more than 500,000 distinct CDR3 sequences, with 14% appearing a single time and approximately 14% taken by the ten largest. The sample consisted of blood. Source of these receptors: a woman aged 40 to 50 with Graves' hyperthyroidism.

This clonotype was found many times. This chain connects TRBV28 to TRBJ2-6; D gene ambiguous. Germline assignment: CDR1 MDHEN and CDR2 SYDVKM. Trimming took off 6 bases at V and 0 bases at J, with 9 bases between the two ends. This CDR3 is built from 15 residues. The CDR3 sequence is CASSGPSSGANVLTF. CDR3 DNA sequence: TGTGCCAGCAGCGGACCGAGCTCTGGGGCCAACGTCCTGACTTTC.

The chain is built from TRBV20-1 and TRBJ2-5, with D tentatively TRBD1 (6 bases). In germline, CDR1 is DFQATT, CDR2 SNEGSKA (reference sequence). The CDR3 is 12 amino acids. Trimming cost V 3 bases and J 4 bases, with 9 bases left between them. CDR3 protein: CSARTGLETQYF. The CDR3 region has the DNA TGCAGTGCTAGGACAGGCCTAGAGACCCAGTACTTC.

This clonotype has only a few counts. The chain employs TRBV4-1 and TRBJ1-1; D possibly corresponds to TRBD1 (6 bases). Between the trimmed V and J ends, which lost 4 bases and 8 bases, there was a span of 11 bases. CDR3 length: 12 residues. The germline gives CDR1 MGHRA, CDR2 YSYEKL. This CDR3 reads CASSLTGQEAFF. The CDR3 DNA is TGCGCCAGCAGCCTAACGGGACAAGAAGCTTTCTTT.

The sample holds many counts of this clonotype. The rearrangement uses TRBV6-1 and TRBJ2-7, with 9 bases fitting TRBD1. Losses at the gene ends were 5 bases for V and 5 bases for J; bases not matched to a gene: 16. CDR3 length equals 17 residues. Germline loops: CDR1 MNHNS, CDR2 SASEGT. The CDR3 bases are TGTGCCAGCAGTCCCCTACAGGGAGACAGGGGGGAAAACGAGCAGTACTTC. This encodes CASSPLQGDRGENEQYF.

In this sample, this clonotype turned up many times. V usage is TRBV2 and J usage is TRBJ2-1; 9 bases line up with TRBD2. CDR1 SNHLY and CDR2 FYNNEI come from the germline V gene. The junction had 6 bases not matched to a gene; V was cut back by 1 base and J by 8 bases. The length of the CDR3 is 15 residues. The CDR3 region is CASSEGLAEGDEQFF. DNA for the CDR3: TGTGCCAGCAGTGAAGGACTAGCGGAGGGGGATGAGCAGTTCTTC.

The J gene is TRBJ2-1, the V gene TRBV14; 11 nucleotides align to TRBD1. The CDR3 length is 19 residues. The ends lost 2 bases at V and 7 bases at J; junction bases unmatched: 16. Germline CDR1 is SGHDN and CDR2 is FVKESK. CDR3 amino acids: CASSQFRQDRGRFRNEQFF. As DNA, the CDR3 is TGTGCCAGCAGCCAATTTCGGCAGGACAGGGGGCGATTTAGGAATGAGCAGTTCTTC.

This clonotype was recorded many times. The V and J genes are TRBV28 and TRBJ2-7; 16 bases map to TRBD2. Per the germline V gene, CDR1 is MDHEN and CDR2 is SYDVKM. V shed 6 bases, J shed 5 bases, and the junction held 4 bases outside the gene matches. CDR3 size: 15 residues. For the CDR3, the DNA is TGTGCCAGCAGCTCCGGGACTAGCGGGAGGGACGAGCAGTACTTC. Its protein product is CASSSGTSGRDEQYF.

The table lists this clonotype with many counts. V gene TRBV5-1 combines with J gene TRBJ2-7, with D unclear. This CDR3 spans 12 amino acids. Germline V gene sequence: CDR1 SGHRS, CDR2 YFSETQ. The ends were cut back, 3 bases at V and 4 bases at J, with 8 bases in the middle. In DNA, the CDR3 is TGCGCCAGCAGCTCCGACTGGTACGAGCAGTACTTC. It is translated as CASSSDWYEQYF.

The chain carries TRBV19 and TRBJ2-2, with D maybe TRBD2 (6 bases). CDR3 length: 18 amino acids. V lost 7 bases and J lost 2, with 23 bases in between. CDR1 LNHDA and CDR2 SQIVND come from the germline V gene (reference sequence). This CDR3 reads CASTIGWLGTSNTGELFF. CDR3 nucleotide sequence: TGTGCCAGTACCATTGGGTGGCTGGGGACTTCTAACACCGGGGAGCTGTTTTTT.

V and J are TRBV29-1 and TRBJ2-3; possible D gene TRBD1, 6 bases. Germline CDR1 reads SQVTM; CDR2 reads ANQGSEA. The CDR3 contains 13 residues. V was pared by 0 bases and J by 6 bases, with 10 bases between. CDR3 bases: TGCAGCGTTGAAGATAATAGGGGGGATACGCAGTATTTT. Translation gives CSVEDNRGDTQYF.

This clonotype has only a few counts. This CDR3 is CASSALVSGFGTGELFF. DNA for the CDR3: TGTGCCAGCAGCGCACTGGTTTCGGGATTCGGCACCGGGGAGCTGTTTTTT. The chain recombines TRBV12-3 or TRBV12-4 with TRBJ2-2; D perhaps matches TRBD2 (5 bases). Trimming left V 6 bases short and J 4 bases short, with 21 bases between. The CDR3 is 17 amino acids.

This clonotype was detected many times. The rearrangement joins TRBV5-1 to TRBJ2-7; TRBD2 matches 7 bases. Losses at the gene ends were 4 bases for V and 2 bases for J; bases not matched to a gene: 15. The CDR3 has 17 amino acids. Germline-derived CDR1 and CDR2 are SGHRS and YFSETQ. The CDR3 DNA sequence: TGCGCCAGCAGCACCCTAACAGGAGCGGGACTTCCCTACGAGCAGTACTTC. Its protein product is CASSTLTGAGLPYEQYF.

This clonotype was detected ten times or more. This CDR3 is CASSQSGTSYEQYF. The CDR3 coding sequence is TGTGCCAGCAGCCAAAGCGGGACGAGCTACGAGCAGTACTTC. This chain uses TRBV4-2 with TRBJ2-7, with 7 bases lining up with TRBD2. V lost 2 bases to trimming and J lost 3 bases; unmatched junction nucleotides: 4. Per the germline V gene, CDR1 is LGHNA and CDR2 is YNFKEQ. The CDR3 has 14 residues.

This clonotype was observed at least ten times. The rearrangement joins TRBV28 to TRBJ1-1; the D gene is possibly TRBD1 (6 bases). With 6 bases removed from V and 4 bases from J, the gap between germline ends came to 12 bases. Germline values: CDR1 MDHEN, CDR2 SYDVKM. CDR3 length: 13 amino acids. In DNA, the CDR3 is TGTGCCAGCAGGAACCAGGGGAGCACTGAAGCTTTCTTT. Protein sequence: CASRNQGSTEAFF. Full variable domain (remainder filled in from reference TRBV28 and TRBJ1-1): DVKVTQSSRYLVKRTGEKVFLECVQDMDHENMFWYRQDPGLGLRLIYFSYDVKMKEKGDIPEGYSVSREKKERFSLILESASTNQTSMYLCASRNQGSTEAFFGQGTRLTVV.